The 9 T cell receptor beta chains in this list originate from one sample, sequenced in a study of CD8+ T cells in alopecia areata. Reverse transcribed after extraction, RNA yielded cDNA as the sequencing template. TCRdb keeps only in-frame clones here, not all; method: immunoSEQ multiplex PCR. The sample records fewer than 150,000 clones, roughly four fifths being singletons. Sample treatment: oral pan-JAK inhibitor, 5-10 mg twice daily. The sequences come from CD8+ T cells sorted from blood, collected at week 4, from a patient treated with tofacitinib. These receptors were obtained from a human donor with alopecia areata.

Comment on this clone: Other DNA variants within this sample encode the same CDR3. The CDR3 sequence: CASSYSYTGELFF. DNA of the CDR3: TGTGCCAGCAGTTACTCCTATACCGGGGAGCTGTTTTTT. The gene calls are TRBV6-5 and TRBJ2-2; D is ambiguous. Germline-derived CDR1 and CDR2 are MNHEY and SVGAGI. This CDR3 has 13 residues. V was pared by 0 bases and J by 5 bases, with 4 bases between.

The CDR3 DNA sequence: TGTGCCAGCAGCTTAGGACGGCCTATGGGAGCTTTCTTT. Amino acid sequence: CASSLGRPMGAFF. The chain is built from TRBV11-2 and TRBJ1-1; D is unresolved. The length of the CDR3 is 13 residues. Germline values: CDR1 SGHAT, CDR2 FQNNGV. V lost 1 base and J lost 10, with 13 bases in between.

This rearrangement joins TRBV19 to TRBJ2-7; D ambiguous. The CDR3 extends over 14 amino acids. V shed 8 bases and J shed 3 bases, with 17 bases lying between them. Germline V gene lookup returns CDR1 LNHDA and CDR2 SQIVND (reference sequence). CDR3 coding DNA: TGTGCCAGTGCCCCCGGGCAGGACCTCTACGAGCAGTACTTC. It encodes CASAPGQDLYEQYF.

The chain employs TRBV27 and TRBJ2-5; tentative D call: TRBD1 (6 bases). Trimming took 2 bases from V and 3 from J, leaving 19 bases between them. CDR1 is MNHEY and CDR2 is SMNVEV in the germline V gene (reference sequence). The CDR3 totals 17 residues. The CDR3 sequence: CASSLVGAGAVKETQYF. The CDR3, as DNA: TGTGCCAGCAGTTTAGTGGGGGCCGGGGCAGTTAAAGAGACCCAGTACTTC.

This clone was seen just once. This chain connects TRBV10-1 to TRBJ1-2, with D unresolved. V lost 0 bases, J lost 0 bases, and 11 bases lay in between. The length of the CDR3 is 16 residues. The V gene's germline CDR1 is WNHNN and CDR2 SYGVQD (reference sequence). CDR3 nucleotide sequence: TGCGCCAGCAGTGAGTCGAGACCACCGTCTAACTATGGCTACACCTTC. Protein: CASSESRPPSNYGYTF.

The chain carries TRBV27 and TRBJ2-7; D call uncertain. CDR3 length: 11 residues. Germline V gene sequence: CDR1 MNHEY, CDR2 SMNVEV (reference sequence). Trimming took 6 bases from V and 3 from J, leaving 6 bases between them. CDR3 in amino acids: CASRFGYEQYF. The CDR3 nucleotides are TGTGCCAGCAGATTCGGCTACGAGCAGTACTTC.

The rearrangement joins TRBV2 to TRBJ2-6; D gene uncertain. This CDR3 has 14 amino acids. The V and J ends lost 6 bases and 1 base respectively, with 7 bases between them. Germline CDR1 SNHLY, CDR2 FYNNEI. The CDR3 region is CASSGDSGANVLTF. The DNA for the CDR3 is TGTGCCAGCAGCGGCGATTCTGGGGCCAACGTCCTGACTTTC.

For the CDR3, the DNA is TGCGCCAGCAGCGTAGGATGGGGGAACACTGAAGCTTTCTTT. Amino acids: CASSVGWGNTEAFF. This chain joins TRBV5-1 and TRBJ1-1, with D uncertain. Germline CDR1 is SGHRS and CDR2 is YFSETQ. The V end lost 4 bases, the J end lost 1 base, and 11 bases lay between the germline ends. The CDR3 is made up of 14 amino acids.

The rearrangement links TRBV29-1 to TRBJ2-3; D is ambiguous. The CDR3 has 14 residues. Germline CDR1 and CDR2: SQVTM and ANQGSEA. V lost 5 bases, J lost 1 base, and 13 bases lay in between. In DNA form, the CDR3 reads TGCAGCGTTCTGGAGACCCAACGCACAGATACGCAGTATTTT. Its translation: CSVLETQRTDTQYF.